These T cell receptor beta chains were read from a single sample in a study of cytomegalovirus exposure and HLA in healthy donors. Sequencing was performed with immunoSEQ multiplex PCR; in TCRdb, only in-frame clones are kept and a portion is missing. Of around 100,000 clones listed, under 80% were seen once; the top ten hold 10%. The sequenced material came from PBMCs. The receptors were sampled from a woman aged 18-29 years in good health and CMV-seropositive. CDR3s include the opening cysteine and the closing phenylalanine or tryptophan. The D gene is left open where the match is weak.

length: 20
J: TRBJ2-7
D: TRBD2
V: TRBV4-1
CDR3: CASSQEVGLAGRLINYEQYF

length: 16
J: TRBJ2-1
D: TRBD2
V: TRBV10-3
CDR3: CAISEGTRGSYNEQFF

length: 14
J: TRBJ1-1
D: TRBD1
V: TRBV7-2
CDR3: CASSSGQGFPEAFF

length: 14
J: TRBJ2-1
D: TRBD2
V: TRBV6-4
CDR3: CASSRLAGVGEQFF

length: 14
J: TRBJ1-1
D: TRBD1
V: TRBV7-2
CDR3: CASSLGQGVTEAFF

length: 13
J: TRBJ1-1
D: -
V: TRBV28
CDR3: CASSSLWNTEAFF

length: 14
J: TRBJ1-2
D: TRBD1
V: TRBV2
CDR3: CASSGQGGNYGYTF

length: 17
J: TRBJ2-2
D: -
V: TRBV5-1
CDR3: CASSFVPPRHNTGELFF

length: 16
J: TRBJ1-2
D: TRBD1
V: TRBV19
CDR3: CASSIRRTGNNYGYTF

length: 13
J: TRBJ1-4
D: -
V: TRBV18
CDR3: CASSPLSNEKLFF

length: 14
J: TRBJ2-7
D: TRBD2
V: TRBV28
CDR3: CASTPGGALYEQYF

length: 13
J: TRBJ2-5
D: -
V: TRBV2
CDR3: CASSVLRMETQYF

length: 14
J: TRBJ1-5
D: -
V: TRBV9
CDR3: CASSVGGGNQPQHF

length: 16
J: TRBJ1-1
D: TRBD1
V: TRBV2
CDR3: CASSGLPTGQGAEAFF

length: 16
J: TRBJ2-1
D: TRBD2
V: TRBV5-1
CDR3: CASSSGGTSGRREQFF

length: 16
J: TRBJ2-2
D: TRBD2
V: TRBV5-1
CDR3: CASSPAAGGQAGELFF

length: 17
J: TRBJ1-1
D: TRBD1
V: TRBV5-4
CDR3: CASSSGTGVIGNTEAFF

length: 14
J: TRBJ1-5
D: -
V: TRBV30
CDR3: CAWSLGATGQPQHF

length: 16
J: TRBJ1-2
D: -
V: TRBV28
CDR3: CASSLRNRDTIYGYTF

length: 12
J: TRBJ2-7
D: TRBD1
V: TRBV29-1
CDR3: CSGRDSQSEQYF

length: 16
J: TRBJ1-3
D: -
V: TRBV5-6
CDR3: CASSSQPGLYGNTIYF

length: 13
J: TRBJ2-1
D: -
V: TRBV9
CDR3: CASSGRGYNEQFF

length: 16
J: TRBJ2-7
D: TRBD2
V: TRBV9
CDR3: CASSVGGGGASYEQYF

length: 13
J: TRBJ1-1
D: -
V: TRBV18
CDR3: CASSKGVNTEAFF

length: 13
J: TRBJ2-5
D: -
V: TRBV10-3
CDR3: CAIMYSEQETQYF

length: 13
J: TRBJ1-3
D: -
V: TRBV2
CDR3: CARAGFTGNTIYF

length: 13
J: TRBJ2-5
D: TRBD2
V: TRBV9
CDR3: CASGGGEKETQYF

length: 16
J: TRBJ2-7
D: TRBD1
V: TRBV14
CDR3: CASSPDPSRQGRKQYF

length: 18
J: TRBJ1-5
D: TRBD1
V: TRBV28
CDR3: CASSLVQGARRGNQPQHF

length: 14
J: TRBJ2-7
D: TRBD2
V: TRBV6-5
CDR3: CASSYSTSSYEQYF

length: 17
J: TRBJ2-1
D: -
V: TRBV27
CDR3: CASSLSSSSSSFHEQFF

length: 18
J: TRBJ2-2
D: TRBD2
V: TRBV6-1
CDR3: CASSGGLAGGSPPGELFF

length: 14
J: TRBJ1-2
D: -
V: TRBV27
CDR3: CASSLSTGNYGYTF

length: 15
J: TRBJ1-1
D: -
V: TRBV5-6
CDR3: CASSLTMDVGGEAFF

length: 14
J: TRBJ1-4
D: TRBD1
V: TRBV5-1
CDR3: CASSLQGAGEKLFF

length: 18
J: TRBJ2-2
D: TRBD2
V: TRBV5-6
CDR3: CASSLALLAGAHTGELFF

length: 15
J: TRBJ1-2
D: -
V: TRBV6-6
CDR3: CASGSGGRGGSGYTF

length: 17
J: TRBJ2-1
D: -
V: TRBV27
CDR3: CASRAGERAISYNEQFF

length: 14
J: TRBJ1-5
D: -
V: TRBV19
CDR3: CASTPSGPNQPQHF

length: 15
J: TRBJ2-3
D: -
V: TRBV15
CDR3: CATTTVRVGTDTQYF

length: 16
J: TRBJ1-1
D: TRBD1
V: TRBV5-1
CDR3: CASSWATGGMNTEAFF

length: 14
J: TRBJ2-7
D: TRBD2
V: TRBV7-9
CDR3: CASRGAGVSYEQYF

length: 14
J: TRBJ2-7
D: TRBD2
V: TRBV6-5
CDR3: CASSPSGRAYEQYF

length: 15
J: TRBJ2-7
D: TRBD1
V: TRBV19
CDR3: CASSWDSQTSYEQYF

length: 15
J: TRBJ2-7
D: -
V: TRBV7-8
CDR3: CASSVDRTAGNEQYF

length: 15
J: TRBJ2-3
D: -
V: TRBV5-1
CDR3: CASSSRGGSTDTQYF

length: 15
J: TRBJ2-7
D: TRBD2
V: TRBV5-1
CDR3: CASSVTSVNLGEQYF

length: 17
J: TRBJ2-7
D: -
V: TRBV30
CDR3: CAWSAIKNPGHPYEQYF

length: 14
J: TRBJ2-3
D: TRBD2
V: TRBV27
CDR3: CASRVSGGISTQYF

length: 13
J: TRBJ2-7
D: TRBD1
V: TRBV27
CDR3: CASSSLRGWGQYF

length: 15
J: TRBJ1-2
D: -
V: TRBV29-1
CDR3: CSVETLTGPNYGYTF

length: 14
J: TRBJ1-4
D: -
V: TRBV6-5
CDR3: CASSYQGPNEKLFF

length: 13
J: TRBJ2-2
D: -
V: TRBV9
CDR3: CASGALGIGELFF

length: 16
J: TRBJ1-1
D: -
V: TRBV4-3
CDR3: CASSQDIGKMNTEAFF

length: 13
J: TRBJ1-1
D: -
V: TRBV27
CDR3: CASSFGGYTEAFF

length: 15
J: TRBJ1-1
D: TRBD1
V: TRBV14
CDR3: CASSRPGTVGTEAFF

length: 12
J: TRBJ1-3
D: -
V: TRBV2
CDR3: CASSQGGNTIYF

length: 11
J: TRBJ2-7
D: TRBD2
V: TRBV6-5
CDR3: CATGLVYEQYF